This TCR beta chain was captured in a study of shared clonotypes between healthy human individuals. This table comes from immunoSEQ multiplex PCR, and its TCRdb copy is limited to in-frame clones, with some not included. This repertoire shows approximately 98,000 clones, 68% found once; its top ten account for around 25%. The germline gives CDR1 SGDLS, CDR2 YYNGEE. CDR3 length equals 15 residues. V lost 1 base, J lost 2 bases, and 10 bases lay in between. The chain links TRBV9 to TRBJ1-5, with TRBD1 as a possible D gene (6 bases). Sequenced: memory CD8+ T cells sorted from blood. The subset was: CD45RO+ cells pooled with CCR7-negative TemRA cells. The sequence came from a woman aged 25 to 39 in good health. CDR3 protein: CASSVTGAGNQPQHF. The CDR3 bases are TGTGCCAGCAGCGTAACGGGGGCCGGCAATCAGCCCCAGCATTTT.